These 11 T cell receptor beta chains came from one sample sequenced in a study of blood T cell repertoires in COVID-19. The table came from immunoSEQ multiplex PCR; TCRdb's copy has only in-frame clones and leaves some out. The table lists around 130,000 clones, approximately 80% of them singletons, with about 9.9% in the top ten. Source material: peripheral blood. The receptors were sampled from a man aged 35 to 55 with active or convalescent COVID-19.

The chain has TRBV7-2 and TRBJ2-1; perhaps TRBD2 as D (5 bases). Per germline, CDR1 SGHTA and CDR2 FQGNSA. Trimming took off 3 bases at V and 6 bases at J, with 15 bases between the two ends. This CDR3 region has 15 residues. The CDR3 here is CASSFGHPSSNEQFF. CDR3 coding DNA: TGTGCCAGCAGCTTCGGTCATCCTAGCAGCAATGAGCAGTTCTTC.

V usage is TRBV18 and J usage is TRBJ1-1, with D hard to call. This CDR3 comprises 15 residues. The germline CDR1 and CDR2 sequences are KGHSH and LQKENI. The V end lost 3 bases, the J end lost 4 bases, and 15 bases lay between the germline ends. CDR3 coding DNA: TGTGCCAGCTCACCCGTCGAAGCCTACCTCACTGAAGCTTTCTTT. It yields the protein CASSPVEAYLTEAFF.

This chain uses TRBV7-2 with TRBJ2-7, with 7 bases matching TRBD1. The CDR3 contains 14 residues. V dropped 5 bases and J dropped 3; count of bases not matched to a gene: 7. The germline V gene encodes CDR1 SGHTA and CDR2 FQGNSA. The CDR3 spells CASSVGGGLYEQYF. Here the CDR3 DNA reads TGTGCCAGCAGCGTAGGGGGCGGTCTCTACGAGCAGTACTTC. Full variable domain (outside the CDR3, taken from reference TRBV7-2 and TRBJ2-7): GAGVSQSPSNKVTEKGKDVELRCDPISGHTALYWYRQSLGQGLEFLIYFQGNSAPDKSGLPSDRFSAERTGGSVSTLTIQRTQQEDSAVYLCASSVGGGLYEQYFGPGTRLTVT.

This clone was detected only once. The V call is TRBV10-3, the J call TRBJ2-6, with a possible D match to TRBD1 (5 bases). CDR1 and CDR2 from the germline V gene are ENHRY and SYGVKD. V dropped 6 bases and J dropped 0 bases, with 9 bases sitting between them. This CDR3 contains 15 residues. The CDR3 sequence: CAISPGNSGANVLTF. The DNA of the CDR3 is TGTGCCATCAGCCCAGGGAACTCTGGGGCCAACGTCCTGACTTTC.

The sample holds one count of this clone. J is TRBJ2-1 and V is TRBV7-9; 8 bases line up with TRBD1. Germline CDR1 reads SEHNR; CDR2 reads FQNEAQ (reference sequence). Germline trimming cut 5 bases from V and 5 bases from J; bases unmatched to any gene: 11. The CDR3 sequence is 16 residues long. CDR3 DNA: TGTGCCAGCAGCGCAACCGGGACAGGAGAAGACAATGAGCAGTTCTTC. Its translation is CASSATGTGEDNEQFF.

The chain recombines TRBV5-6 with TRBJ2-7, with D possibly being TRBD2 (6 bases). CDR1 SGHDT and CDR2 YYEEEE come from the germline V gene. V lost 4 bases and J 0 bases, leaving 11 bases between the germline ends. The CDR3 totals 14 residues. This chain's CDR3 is CASSLHGGSYEQYF. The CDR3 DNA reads TGTGCCAGCAGCCTGCACGGGGGCTCCTACGAGCAGTACTTC.

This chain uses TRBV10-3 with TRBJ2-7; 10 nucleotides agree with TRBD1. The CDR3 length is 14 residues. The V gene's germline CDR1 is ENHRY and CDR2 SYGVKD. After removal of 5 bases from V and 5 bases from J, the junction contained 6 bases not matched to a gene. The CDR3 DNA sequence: TGTGCCATCAGTCCCGGGACAGGGGAACACGAGCAGTACTTC. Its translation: CAISPGTGEHEQYF.

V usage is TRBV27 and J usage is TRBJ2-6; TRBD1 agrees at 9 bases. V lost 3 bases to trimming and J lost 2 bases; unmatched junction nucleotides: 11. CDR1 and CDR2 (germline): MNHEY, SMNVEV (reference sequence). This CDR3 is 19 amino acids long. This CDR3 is CASSFGAFGTGTGANVLTF. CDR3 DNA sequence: TGTGCCAGCAGTTTTGGGGCCTTCGGGACAGGGACTGGGGCCAACGTCCTGACTTTC.

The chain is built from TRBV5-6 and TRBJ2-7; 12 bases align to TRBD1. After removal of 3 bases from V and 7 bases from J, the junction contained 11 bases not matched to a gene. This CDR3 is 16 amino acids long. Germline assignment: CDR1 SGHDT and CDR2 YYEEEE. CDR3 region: CASSSVGQGAPWEQYF. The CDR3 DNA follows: TGTGCCAGCAGCTCTGTGGGACAGGGGGCCCCTTGGGAGCAGTACTTC.

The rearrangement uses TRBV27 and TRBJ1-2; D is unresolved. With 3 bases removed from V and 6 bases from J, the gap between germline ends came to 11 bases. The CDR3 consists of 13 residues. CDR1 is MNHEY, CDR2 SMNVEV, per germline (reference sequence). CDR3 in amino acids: CASSFAGRNGYTF. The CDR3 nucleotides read TGTGCCAGCAGTTTTGCGGGTCGGAATGGCTACACCTTC.

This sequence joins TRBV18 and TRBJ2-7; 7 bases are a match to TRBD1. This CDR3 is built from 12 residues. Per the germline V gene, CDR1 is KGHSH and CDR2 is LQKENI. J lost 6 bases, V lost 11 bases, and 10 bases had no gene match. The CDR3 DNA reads TGTGCCTGCAACAGGGGAGAGGGCGAGCAGTACTTC. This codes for CACNRGEGEQYF.